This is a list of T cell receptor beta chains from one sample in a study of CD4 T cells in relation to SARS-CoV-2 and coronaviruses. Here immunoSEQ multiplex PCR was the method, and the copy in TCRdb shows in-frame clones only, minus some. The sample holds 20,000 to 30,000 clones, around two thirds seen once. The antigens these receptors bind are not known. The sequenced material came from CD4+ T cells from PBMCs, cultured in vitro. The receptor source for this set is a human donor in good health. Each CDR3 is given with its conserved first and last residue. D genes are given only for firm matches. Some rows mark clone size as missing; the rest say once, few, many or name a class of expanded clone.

CASSLDLASKGGYTF	TGTGCCAGCAGCTTAGACCTGGCCTCGAAGGGTGGCTACACCTTC	15	TRBV7-9	-	TRBJ1-2	-
CASSSGGDTQYF	TGTGCCAGCAGCTCGGGGGGAGATACGCAGTATTTT	12	TRBV7-3	-	TRBJ2-3	TRBD2
CASSIRGHDQPQHF	TGTGCCAGTAGTATACGGGGGCACGATCAGCCCCAGCATTTT	14	TRBV19	once	TRBJ1-5	-
CATRTDSPLHF	TGTGCCACCAGAACAGATTCACCCCTCCACTTT	11	TRBV24-1	-	TRBJ1-6	-
CASSQDRGTSPLHF	TGTGCCAGCAGCCAAGACAGGGGGACTTCACCCCTCCACTTT	14	TRBV3-1/TRBV3-2	-	TRBJ1-6	TRBD1
CASSPSSGGYSNQPQHF	TGTGCCAGCTCACCAAGTTCAGGGGGCTATAGCAATCAGCCCCAGCATTTT	17	TRBV18	-	TRBJ1-5	TRBD1
CASSLRRVTDTQYF	TGTGCCAGCAGCCTCAGGAGGGTCACAGATACGCAGTATTTT	14	TRBV3-1/TRBV3-2	-	TRBJ2-3	-
CASSGGVNYGYTF	TGTGCCAGCAGCGGCGGGGTTAACTATGGCTACACCTTC	13	TRBV7-9	-	TRBJ1-2	-
CASSLVGRGDIQYF	TGTGCCAGCAGCTTAGTTGGGCGGGGGGACATTCAGTACTTC	14	TRBV7-2	-	TRBJ2-4	TRBD2
CASSVATGGAYGNTIYF	TGTGCCAGCAGCGTAGCAACCGGGGGAGCGTATGGAAACACCATATATTTT	17	TRBV9	-	TRBJ1-3	-
CATSRGRLAGETDTQYF	TGTGCCACCAGCAGGGGAAGACTAGCGGGAGAGACAGATACGCAGTATTTT	17	TRBV15	-	TRBJ2-3	TRBD2
CASSLAGGRSNEQFF	TGTGCCAGCAGCTTAGCGGGAGGGCGGAGCAATGAGCAGTTCTTC	15	TRBV7-7	-	TRBJ2-1	TRBD2
CASSVATDRGKVINEKLFF	TGTGCCAGCAGCGTAGCTACGGACAGGGGTAAGGTCATAAATGAAAAACTGTTTTTT	19	TRBV9	-	TRBJ1-4	TRBD1
CASSPPNQANYGYTF	TGTGCCAGCTCACCACCGAATCAGGCTAACTATGGCTACACCTTC	15	TRBV18	-	TRBJ1-2	-
CASSQALTGGFGAFF	TGCGCCAGCAGCCAAGCCCTCACAGGGGGCTTCGGAGCTTTCTTT	15	TRBV4-3	-	TRBJ1-1	TRBD1
CASSAPGLAGGTDTQYF	TGTGCCAGCAGCGCGCCGGGACTAGCGGGGGGGACTGATACGCAGTATTTT	17	TRBV9	-	TRBJ2-3	TRBD2
CASSPGQGLVSNQPQHF	TGTGCCAGCAGTCCGGGACAGGGATTAGTTAGCAATCAGCCCCAGCATTTT	17	TRBV6-2/TRBV6-3	-	TRBJ1-5	TRBD1
CASSQRQGASSYNSPLHF	TGTGCCAGCAGCCAAAGACAGGGGGCGTCTTCCTATAATTCACCCCTCCACTTT	18	TRBV7-2	-	TRBJ1-6	TRBD1
CASRREGGGGEQYF	TGTGCCAGCAGAAGGGAGGGCGGCGGGGGGGAGCAGTACTTC	14	TRBV4-2	-	TRBJ2-7	TRBD2
CASSQDLGLAGGEQFF	TGTGCCAGCAGCCAAGATCTCGGACTAGCGGGGGGTGAGCAGTTCTTC	16	TRBV3-1/TRBV3-2	-	TRBJ2-1	TRBD2
CASSQQRTSKETQYF	TGTGCCAGCAGCCAACAGAGGACTAGCAAAGAGACCCAGTACTTC	15	TRBV11-1	-	TRBJ2-5	TRBD2
CASSLASGNTEAFF	TGTGCCAGCAGCTTGGCATCAGGGAACACTGAAGCTTTCTTT	14	TRBV11-2	-	TRBJ1-1	-
CASSEPGARDEQFF	TGCGCCAGCAGTGAGCCGGGGGCGCGGGATGAGCAGTTCTTC	14	TRBV10-1	-	TRBJ2-1	-
CASSLAPASGGTDTQYF	TGTGCCAGCAGCTTAGCGCCGGCTAGCGGGGGCACAGATACGCAGTATTTT	17	TRBV7-2	-	TRBJ2-3	TRBD2
CASSISFRQPQHF	TGTGCCAGTAGTATAAGTTTTCGGCAGCCCCAGCATTTT	13	TRBV19	-	TRBJ1-5	-
CASSPRGSAYNEQFF	TGTGCCAGCAGCCCTAGGGGGAGTGCATACAATGAGCAGTTCTTC	15	TRBV7-3	-	TRBJ2-1	-
CAWGTSNQPQHF	TGTGCCTGGGGGACAAGCAATCAGCCCCAGCATTTT	12	TRBV30	-	TRBJ1-5	-
CASSYSGDRLYEQYF	TGTGCCAGCAGTTACTCCGGCGACAGGCTTTACGAGCAGTACTTC	15	TRBV6-5	-	TRBJ2-7	-
CASSYRVGNTEAFF	TGTGCCAGCAGTTACAGGGTGGGGAACACTGAAGCTTTCTTT	14	TRBV6-2/TRBV6-3	-	TRBJ1-1	-
CASRKKQGGNYGYTF	TGTGCCAGCAGAAAAAAACAGGGGGGTAACTATGGCTACACCTTC	15	TRBV6-5	-	TRBJ1-2	TRBD1
CAISEGHPQNTEAFF	TGTGCCATCAGTGAGGGACACCCCCAGAACACTGAAGCTTTCTTT	15	TRBV10-3	few	TRBJ1-1	-
CASSLGGVGSPLHF	TGTGCCAGCAGCTTGGGGGGGGTAGGGTCACCCCTCCACTTT	14	TRBV5-6	-	TRBJ1-6	-
CATSTQGSGNQPQHF	TGTGCCACCTCCACCCAGGGGTCGGGCAATCAGCCCCAGCATTTT	15	TRBV7-2	-	TRBJ1-5	-
CASSPDRGSTGELFF	TGTGCCAGCAGCCCTGACAGGGGAAGCACCGGGGAGCTGTTTTTT	15	TRBV7-2	few	TRBJ2-2	TRBD1
CASSPPGSRREQYF	TGTGCCAGTAGTCCTCCGGGATCTCGGAGGGAGCAGTACTTC	14	TRBV19	few	TRBJ2-7	-
CASSQVGTDREQYF	TGTGCCAGCAGCCAGGTTGGGACAGATCGCGAGCAGTACTTC	14	TRBV4-2	-	TRBJ2-7	TRBD1
CASSQPGQGYPYEQYF	TGCGCCAGCAGTCAGCCTGGACAGGGGTATCCCTACGAGCAGTACTTC	16	TRBV23-1	-	TRBJ2-7	TRBD1
CASSVDGGAYNEQFF	TGTGCCAGCAGCGTAGACGGGGGGGCATACAATGAGCAGTTCTTC	15	TRBV9	once	TRBJ2-1	TRBD2